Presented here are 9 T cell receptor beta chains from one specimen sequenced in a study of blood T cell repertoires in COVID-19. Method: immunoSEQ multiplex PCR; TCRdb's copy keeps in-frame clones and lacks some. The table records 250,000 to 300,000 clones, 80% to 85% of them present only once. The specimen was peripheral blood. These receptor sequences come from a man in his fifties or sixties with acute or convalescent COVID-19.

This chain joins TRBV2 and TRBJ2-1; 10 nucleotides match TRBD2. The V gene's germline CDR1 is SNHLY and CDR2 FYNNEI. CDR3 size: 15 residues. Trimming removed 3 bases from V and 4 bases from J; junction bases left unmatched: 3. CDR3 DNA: TGTGCCAGCAGTGACCAAGCGGGAGGGTACAATGAGCAGTTCTTC. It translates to CASSDQAGGYNEQFF.

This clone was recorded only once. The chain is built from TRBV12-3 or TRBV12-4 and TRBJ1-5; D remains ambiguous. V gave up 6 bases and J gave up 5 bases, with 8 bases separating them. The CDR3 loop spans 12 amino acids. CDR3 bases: TGTGCCAGCAGCGGACTCTATCAGCCCCAGCATTTT. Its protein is CASSGLYQPQHF.

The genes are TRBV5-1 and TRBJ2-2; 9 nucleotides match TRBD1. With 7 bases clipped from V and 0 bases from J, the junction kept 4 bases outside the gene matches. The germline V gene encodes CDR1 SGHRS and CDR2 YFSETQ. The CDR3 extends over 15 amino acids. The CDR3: CASYGTGSNTGELFF. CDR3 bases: TGCGCCAGCTACGGGACAGGGTCGAACACCGGGGAGCTGTTTTTT.

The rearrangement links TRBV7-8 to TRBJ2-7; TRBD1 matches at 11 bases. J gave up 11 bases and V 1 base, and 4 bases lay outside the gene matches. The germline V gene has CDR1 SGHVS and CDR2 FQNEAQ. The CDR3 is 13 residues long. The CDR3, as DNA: TGTGCCAGCAGCTTAGGTCGGGACAGGGGGAAGTACTTC. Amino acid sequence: CASSLGRDRGKYF.

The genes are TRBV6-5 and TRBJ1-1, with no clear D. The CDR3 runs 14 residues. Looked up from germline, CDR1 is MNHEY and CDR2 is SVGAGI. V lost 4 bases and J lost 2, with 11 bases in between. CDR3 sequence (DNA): TGTGCCAGCAGTTTAGGAGGCAAAAACACTGAAGCTTTCTTT. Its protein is CASSLGGKNTEAFF.

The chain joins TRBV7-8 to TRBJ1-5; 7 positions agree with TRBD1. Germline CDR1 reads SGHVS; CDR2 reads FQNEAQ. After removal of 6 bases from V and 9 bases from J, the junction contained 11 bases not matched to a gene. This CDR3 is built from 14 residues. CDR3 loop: CASRPNRGRGPQHF. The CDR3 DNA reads TGTGCCAGCAGGCCGAACAGGGGACGGGGGCCCCAGCATTTT. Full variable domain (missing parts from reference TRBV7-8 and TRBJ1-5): GAGVSQSPRYKVAKRGQDVALRCDPISGHVSLFWYQQALGQGPEFLTYFQNEAQLDKSGLPSDRFFAERPEGSVSTLKIQRTQQEDSAVYLCASRPNRGRGPQHFGDGTRLSIL.

The CDR3 loop reads CASSLQGAPNTEAFF. CDR3 coding DNA: TGTGCCAGCAGTTTACAGGGGGCCCCGAACACTGAAGCTTTCTTT. V gene TRBV4-2 combines with J gene TRBJ1-1; 9 bases map to TRBD1. The V gene end was trimmed by 6 bases and the J gene end by 1 base; junction bases not matched to a gene: 6. The CDR3 covers 15 residues. Germline CDR1 reads LGHNA; CDR2 reads YNFKEQ.

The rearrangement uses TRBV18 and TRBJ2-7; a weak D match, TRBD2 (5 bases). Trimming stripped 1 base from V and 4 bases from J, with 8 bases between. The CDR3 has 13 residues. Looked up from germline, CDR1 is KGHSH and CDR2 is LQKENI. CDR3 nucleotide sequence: TGTGCCAGCTCACCACAAAGGGAGTACGAGCAGTACTTC. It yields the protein CASSPQREYEQYF.

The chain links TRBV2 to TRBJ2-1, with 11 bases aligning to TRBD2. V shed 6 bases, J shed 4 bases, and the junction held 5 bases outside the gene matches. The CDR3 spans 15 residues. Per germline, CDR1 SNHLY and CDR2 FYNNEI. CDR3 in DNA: TGTGCCAGCAGAGTAGCGGGAGGGCCTTACAATGAGCAGTTCTTC. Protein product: CASRVAGGPYNEQFF.